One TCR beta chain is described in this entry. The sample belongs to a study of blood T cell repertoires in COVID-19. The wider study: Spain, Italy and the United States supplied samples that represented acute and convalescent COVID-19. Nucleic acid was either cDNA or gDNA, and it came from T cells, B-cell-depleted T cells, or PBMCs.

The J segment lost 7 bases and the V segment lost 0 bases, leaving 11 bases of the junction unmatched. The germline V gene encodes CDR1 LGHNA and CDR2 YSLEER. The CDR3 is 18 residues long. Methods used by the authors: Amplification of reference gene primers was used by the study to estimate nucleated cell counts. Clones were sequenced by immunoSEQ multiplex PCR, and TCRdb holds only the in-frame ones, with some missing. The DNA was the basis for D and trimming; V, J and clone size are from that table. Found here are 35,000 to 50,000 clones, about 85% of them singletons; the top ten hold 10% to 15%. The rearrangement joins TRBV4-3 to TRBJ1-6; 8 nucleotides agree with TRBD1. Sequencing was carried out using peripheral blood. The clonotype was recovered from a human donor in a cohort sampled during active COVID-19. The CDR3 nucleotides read TGCGCCAGCAGCCAAGATCCGGGACGGGGGACAGGCAATTCACCCCTCCACTTT. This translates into CASSQDPGRGTGNSPLHF.